What follows is one TCR beta chain and its context. The data were taken from a study of T-cell reconstitution after alpha-beta-depleted transplantation in children. The TCRbeta library incorporated unique molecular identifiers. MiXCR, run by TCRdb on the PCR reads, gives a single entry per CDR3 protein. The sample shows 600,000 to 700,000 distinct CDR3 sequences, around 16% of them seen only once. The V gene lost 3 bases and the J gene lost 4 bases, with 7 bases spanning the gap. This CDR3 spans 12 amino acids. Germline-derived CDR1 and CDR2 are SGHKS and YYEKEE (reference sequence). This rearrangement joins TRBV5-5 to TRBJ1-2; unclear D gene. The sequence derives from a human donor who donated a stem cell graft to a child with acute myeloid leukemia. Here the sequenced sample was PBMCs from the stem cell graft donor, taken from the stem cell graft. The DNA of the CDR3 is TGTGCCAGCAGCTCGGTTTTCTATGGCTACACCTTC. Translating gives CASSSVFYGYTF.